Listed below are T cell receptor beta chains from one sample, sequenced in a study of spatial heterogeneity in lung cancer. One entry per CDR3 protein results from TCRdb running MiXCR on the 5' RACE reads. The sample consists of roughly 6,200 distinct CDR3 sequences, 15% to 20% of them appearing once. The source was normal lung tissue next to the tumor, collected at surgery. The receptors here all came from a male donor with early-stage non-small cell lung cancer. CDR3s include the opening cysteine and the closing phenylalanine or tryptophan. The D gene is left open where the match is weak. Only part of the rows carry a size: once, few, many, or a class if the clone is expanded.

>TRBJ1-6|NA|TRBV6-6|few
TGTGCCAGCAGTCCTCCGGATAATTCACCCCTCCACTTT
CASSPPDNSPLHF
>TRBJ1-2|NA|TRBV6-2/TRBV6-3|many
TGTGCCAGCAGTTACGGGGCAGACGTACCTAACTATGGCTACACCTTC
CASSYGADVPNYGYTF
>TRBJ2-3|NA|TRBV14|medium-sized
TGTGCCAGCAGCCAACTGATTTTGGGGGATACGCAGTATTTT
CASSQLILGDTQYF
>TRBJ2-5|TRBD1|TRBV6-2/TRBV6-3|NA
TGTGCCAGCAGCCATCTTTCGACAGGGGGAGAGACCCAGTACTTC
CASSHLSTGGETQYF
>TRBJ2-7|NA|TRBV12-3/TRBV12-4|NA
TGTGCCAGCAGTGCCGCCAGGGACCACGAGCAGTACTTC
CASSAARDHEQYF
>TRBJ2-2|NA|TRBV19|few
TGTGCCAGTAGTATAGACAGGGGCGACACCGGGGAGCTGTTTTTT
CASSIDRGDTGELFF
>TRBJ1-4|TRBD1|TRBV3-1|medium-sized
TGTGCCAGCAGCCCCGACAGGGCCGGTGAAAAACTGTTTTTT
CASSPDRAGEKLFF
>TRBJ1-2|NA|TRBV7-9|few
TGTGCCAGCAGCTTAGCGCCGGGACTTAAGAACTATGGCTACACCTTC
CASSLAPGLKNYGYTF
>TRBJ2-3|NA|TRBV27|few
TGTGCCAGCAGTTTAGGTGGGGGCAACACAGATACGCAGTATTTT
CASSLGGGNTDTQYF
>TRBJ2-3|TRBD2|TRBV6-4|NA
TGTGCCAGCAGTGACGGGACTAGCGGACACCCCTGCCCTAGCACAGATACGCAGTATTTT
CASSDGTSGHPCPSTDTQYF
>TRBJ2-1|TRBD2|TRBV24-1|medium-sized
TGTGCCACCCTGATGGTAACTAGCGGGACAGAATACAATGAGCAGTTCTTC
CATLMVTSGTEYNEQFF
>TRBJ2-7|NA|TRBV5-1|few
TGCGCCAGCAGCTTGACAGCGTCCTACGAGCAGTACTTC
CASSLTASYEQYF
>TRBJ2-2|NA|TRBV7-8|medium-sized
TGTGCCAGCACCCTCTTAACCGGACGGATAAACACCGGGGAGCTGTTTTTT
CASTLLTGRINTGELFF
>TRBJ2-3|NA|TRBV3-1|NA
TGTGCCAGCAGCCAAGGGGGGGAAGATACGCAGTATTTT
CASSQGGEDTQYF
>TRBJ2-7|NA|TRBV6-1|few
TGTGCCAGCAGTGGAAGGGTAGCCTACGAGCAGTACTTC
CASSGRVAYEQYF
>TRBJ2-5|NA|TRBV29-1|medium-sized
TGCAGCGTTGCTTGGGGGCTTGAGTACCAAGAGACCCAGTACTTC
CSVAWGLEYQETQYF
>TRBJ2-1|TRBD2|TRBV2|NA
TGTGCCAGCACCCAGCGGGAGAGAAGCTACAATGAGCAGTTCTTC
CASTQRERSYNEQFF
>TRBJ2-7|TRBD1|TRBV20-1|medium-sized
TGCAGTGCCCTAAGGGACAGGGACTACGAGCAGTACTTC
CSALRDRDYEQYF
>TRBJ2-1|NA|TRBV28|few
TGTGCCAGCAGTTTATCGGGAACCTACAATGAGCAGTTCTTC
CASSLSGTYNEQFF
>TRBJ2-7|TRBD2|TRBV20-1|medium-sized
TGCAGTGCTAGCCCTATCTCCGGGACTATCTCCCCCTACGAGCAGTACTTC
CSASPISGTISPYEQYF
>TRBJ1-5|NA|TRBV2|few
TGTGCCAGCAACTTAAGGGGCAATCAGCCCCAGCATTTT
CASNLRGNQPQHF
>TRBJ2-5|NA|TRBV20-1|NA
TGCAGTGCTAGAGAGTTATCGTCGCAAGAGACCCAGTACTTC
CSARELSSQETQYF
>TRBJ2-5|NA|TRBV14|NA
TGTGCCAGCAGCCAAGAATATGCTGCCAGCGGGATAACAGGGGAGACCCAGTACTTC
CASSQEYAASGITGETQYF
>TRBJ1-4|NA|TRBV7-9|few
TGTGCCAGCAGACTGGACTTTGAAAAACTGTTTTTT
CASRLDFEKLFF
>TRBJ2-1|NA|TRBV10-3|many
TGTGCCATCCAACGAACCGGGACGGTCTACAATGAGCAGTTCTTC
CAIQRTGTVYNEQFF
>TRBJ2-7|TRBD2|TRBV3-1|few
TGTGCCAGCAGCCAAGACCTGCCGGAAGGGACTAGCGGTTACGACACCTACGAGCAGTACTTC
CASSQDLPEGTSGYDTYEQYF
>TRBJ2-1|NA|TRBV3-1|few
TGTGCCAGCAGCCAAGATTGGCGACAGGCTGCCCACTACTACAATGAGCAGTTCTTC
CASSQDWRQAAHYYNEQFF
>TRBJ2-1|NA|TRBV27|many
TGTGCCAGCAGTCAAAGCGGTAGCTCCTACAATGAGCAGTTCTTC
CASSQSGSSYNEQFF
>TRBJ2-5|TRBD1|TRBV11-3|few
TGTGCCAGCAGCCTCCGCGGACAGGGGTTTTCAGAGACCCAGTACTTC
CASSLRGQGFSETQYF
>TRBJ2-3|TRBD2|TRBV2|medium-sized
TGTGCCAGCAGTGAGCTAGCGGGAGGGCCGATGACAGATACGCAGTATTTT
CASSELAGGPMTDTQYF
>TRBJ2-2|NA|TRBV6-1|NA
TGTGCCAGCAGTGCTCGTATAGAAGGGGAGCTGTTTTTT
CASSARIEGELFF
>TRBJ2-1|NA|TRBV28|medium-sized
TGTGCCAGCAGTTCGCGACGGGGGTTTAAGAATGAGCAGTTCTTC
CASSSRRGFKNEQFF
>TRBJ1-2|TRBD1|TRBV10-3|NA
TGTGCCATCAGTGACGGGGGACAGCAGACTCCCTTTAACTATGGCTACACCTTC
CAISDGGQQTPFNYGYTF
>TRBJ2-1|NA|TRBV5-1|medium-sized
TGCGCCAGCAGCTTGGGTCCCAGCTCCTACAATGAGCAGTTCTTC
CASSLGPSSYNEQFF
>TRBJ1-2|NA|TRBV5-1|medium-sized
TGCGCCAGCAGCACCGGACAGAACCGATATGGCTACACCTTC
CASSTGQNRYGYTF
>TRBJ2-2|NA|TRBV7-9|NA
TGTGCCAGCAGCACCAGGGATTCCGGGGAGCTGTTTTTT
CASSTRDSGELFF
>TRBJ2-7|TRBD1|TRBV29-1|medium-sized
TGCAGCGTTGTTAGGGACAGGGAACCCTACGAGCAGTACTTC
CSVVRDREPYEQYF
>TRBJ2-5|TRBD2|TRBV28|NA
TGTGCCAGCAGTTCCAACCCAGGACTAGCGGGGTTCCAGAAGGGTGCGTTAGAGACCCAGTACTTC
CASSSNPGLAGFQKGALETQYF
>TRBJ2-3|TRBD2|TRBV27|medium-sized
TGTGCCAGTACACTAGCGGGTTCTAGCACAGATACGCAGTATTTT
CASTLAGSSTDTQYF
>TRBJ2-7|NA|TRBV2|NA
TGTGCCAGCGGGGTACAAAAAGCGCACGAGCAGTACTTC
CASGVQKAHEQYF
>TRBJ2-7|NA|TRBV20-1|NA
TGCAGTGCTCCCCGGAGCACCTACGAGCAGTACTTC
CSAPRSTYEQYF
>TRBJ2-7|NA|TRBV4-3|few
TGCGCCAGCAGCCAAGATCGATATCCCGTTGCCTACGAGCAGTACTTC
CASSQDRYPVAYEQYF